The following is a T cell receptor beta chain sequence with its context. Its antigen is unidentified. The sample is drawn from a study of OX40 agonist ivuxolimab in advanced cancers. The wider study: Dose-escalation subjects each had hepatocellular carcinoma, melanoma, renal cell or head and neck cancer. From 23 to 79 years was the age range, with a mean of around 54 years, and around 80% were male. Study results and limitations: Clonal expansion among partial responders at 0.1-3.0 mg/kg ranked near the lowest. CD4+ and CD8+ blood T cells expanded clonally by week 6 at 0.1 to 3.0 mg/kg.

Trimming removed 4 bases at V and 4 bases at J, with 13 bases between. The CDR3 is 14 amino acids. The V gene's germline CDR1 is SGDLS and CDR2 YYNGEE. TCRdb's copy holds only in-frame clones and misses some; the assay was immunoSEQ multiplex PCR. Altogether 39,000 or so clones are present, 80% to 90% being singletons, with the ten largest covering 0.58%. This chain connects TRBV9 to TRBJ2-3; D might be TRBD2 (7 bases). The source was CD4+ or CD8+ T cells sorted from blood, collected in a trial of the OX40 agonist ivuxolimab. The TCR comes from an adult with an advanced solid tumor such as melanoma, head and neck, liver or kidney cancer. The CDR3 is CASSRSGGPDTQYF. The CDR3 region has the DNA TGTGCCAGCAGCCGCTCGGGGGGCCCAGATACGCAGTATTTT. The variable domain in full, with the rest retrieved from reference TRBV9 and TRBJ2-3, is DSGVTQTPKHLITATGQRVTLRCSPRSGDLSVYWYQQSLDQGLQFLIQYYNGEERAKGNILERFSAQQFPDLHSELNLSSLELGDSALYFCASSRSGGPDTQYFGPGTRLTVL.